This is a list of T cell receptor beta chains from one sample in a study of blood T cell repertoires in COVID-19. Here immunoSEQ multiplex PCR was the method, and the copy in TCRdb shows in-frame clones only, minus some. This sample has some 460,000 clones, with 87% found just once. The sample was PBMCs or T cells enriched from blood (not recorded which). Receptors were obtained from a young woman with acute COVID-19. CDR3s include the opening cysteine and the closing phenylalanine or tryptophan. D genes are given only for firm matches. Clone size appears in some rows only: once, few, many, or a class for an expanded clone.

TRBJ2-3 | NA | TRBD2 | TRBV25-1 | CASSDGGGTDTQYF | TGTGCCAGCAGTGACGGGGGGGGCACAGATACGCAGTATTTT
TRBJ1-1 | NA | NA | TRBV11-2 | CASSLLGRGAEAFF | TGTGCCAGCAGCTTATTGGGCAGGGGTGCTGAAGCTTTCTTT
TRBJ1-2 | NA | NA | TRBV5-1 | CASSLVRGGKYGYTF | TGCGCCAGCAGCTTGGTGAGGGGAGGGAAATATGGCTACACCTTC
TRBJ2-1 | NA | NA | TRBV4-2 | CASSQASGHYNEQFF | TGTGCCAGCAGCCAAGCTAGTGGCCATTACAATGAGCAGTTCTTC
TRBJ1-5 | once | TRBD1 | TRBV5-8 | CASSRQGGQPQHF | TGTGCCAGCAGCAGACAGGGAGGTCAGCCCCAGCATTTT
TRBJ2-7 | few | NA | TRBV2 | CASGDFYEQYF | TGTGCCAGCGGGGACTTCTACGAGCAGTACTTC
TRBJ1-2 | NA | TRBD1 | TRBV7-9 | CASSGDRVDYGYTF | TGTGCCAGCAGCGGAGACAGGGTTGACTATGGCTACACCTTC
TRBJ2-2 | few | NA | TRBV14 | CASSQSEGVPFTGELFF | TGTGCCAGCAGCCAATCAGAGGGGGTCCCGTTCACCGGGGAGCTGTTTTTT
TRBJ1-2 | NA | NA | TRBV19 | CASSIGSVYGYTF | TGTGCCAGTAGTATCGGGTCTGTCTATGGCTACACCTTC
TRBJ1-2 | NA | TRBD1 | TRBV7-9 | CASSLALGTGSGYTF | TGTGCCAGCAGCTTAGCGCTTGGGACAGGGAGCGGCTACACCTTC